The 26 T cell receptor beta chains below were found in one sample sequenced in a study of T-cell reconstitution after alpha-beta-depleted transplantation in children. Unique molecular identifiers were used to barcode this TCRbeta library. TCRdb reprocessed the PCR reads with MiXCR, giving one entry per CDR3 protein. The data hold more than 550,000 distinct CDR3 sequences, with under 12% observed a single time. This specimen consisted of PBMCs from the stem cell graft donor, obtained from the stem cell graft. The source is a human donor who donated a stem cell graft to a child with acute myeloid leukemia.

In this sample, this clonotype turned up a few times. CDR3 amino acids: CASSPQLTGMERNTEAFF. The CDR3 region has the DNA TGTGCCAGCAGCCCTCAATTGACAGGAATGGAACGGAACACTGAAGCTTTCTTT. The chain recombines TRBV11-2 with TRBJ1-1; TRBD1 is a possible D gene (6 bases). The CDR3 loop spans 18 amino acids. Per germline, CDR1 SGHAT and CDR2 FQNNGV. Trimming removed 5 bases from V and 1 base from J, with 23 bases in between.

The V and J genes are TRBV19 and TRBJ1-5; the match to TRBD1 covers 7 bases. This CDR3 is 14 amino acids long. Looked up from germline, CDR1 is LNHDA and CDR2 is SQIVND (reference sequence). V dropped 6 bases and J dropped 7; count of bases not matched to a gene: 9. The CDR3, as DNA: TGTGCCAGTAGCCAAACAGGGGACATGCAGCCCCAGCATTTT. Encoded protein: CASSQTGDMQPQHF.

The V gene is TRBV7-9, the J gene TRBJ2-1, with D possibly called TRBD1 or TRBD2 (5 bases each). The CDR3 is 15 amino acids. Germline CDR1 reads SEHNR; CDR2 reads FQNEAQ (reference sequence). Trimming cost V 5 bases and J 6 bases, with 17 bases left between them. CDR3 nucleotides: TGTGCCAGCAGCACCGGGGCGAGCGCCGTCAATGAGCAGTTCTTC. Protein sequence: CASSTGASAVNEQFF.

This clonotype was detected ten times or more. J is TRBJ2-6 and V is TRBV12-3 or TRBV12-4; D gene uncertain. Trimming pared 1 base from V and 0 bases from J, leaving 7 bases between. The length of the CDR3 is 16 residues. CDR3 sequence reads: CASSLDGISGANVLTF. The CDR3 region has the DNA TGTGCCAGCAGTTTAGACGGAATCTCTGGGGCCAACGTCCTGACTTTC.

Concerning this clonotype: This may be a read error, as it is one base from a much larger clone. V is TRBV15 and J is TRBJ2-1; D ambiguous. The CDR3 extends over 16 amino acids. Trimming left V 3 bases short and J 0 bases short, with 12 bases between. Per germline, CDR1 LNHNV and CDR2 YYDKDF (reference sequence). The CDR3 reads CATSSFDPTSYNEQFF. The CDR3 DNA follows: TGTGCCACCAGCAGTTTCGACCCGACCTCCTACAATGAGCAGTTCTTC.

This clonotype has more than one count but fewer than ten. The gene calls are TRBV9 and TRBJ2-7, with 8 bases that match TRBD2. Germline loops: CDR1 SGDLS, CDR2 YYNGEE. Trimming removed 0 bases from V and 6 bases from J; junction bases left unmatched: 2. CDR3 length: 13 residues. The CDR3 DNA reads as TGTGCCAGCAGCGTAGGTAGCGGGACCGAGCAGTACTTC. This translates into CASSVGSGTEQYF. Variable domain in full (rest from reference TRBV9 and TRBJ2-7): DSGVTQTPKHLITATGQRVTLRCSPRSGDLSVYWYQQSLDQGLQFLIQYYNGEERAKGNILERFSAQQFPDLHSELNLSSLELGDSALYFCASSVGSGTEQYFGPGTRLTVT.

This clonotype showed up many times. This chain links TRBV2 with TRBJ2-2; the D gene is possibly TRBD2 (5 bases). The germline V gene has CDR1 SNHLY and CDR2 FYNNEI. Trimming removed 4 bases from V and 8 bases from J, with 8 bases in between. This CDR3 is 12 amino acids long. CDR3 sequence (DNA): TGTGCCAGCAGTGTTCGAGGGGGGGAGCTGTTTTTT. Amino acids: CASSVRGGELFF.

This chain connects TRBV12-3 or TRBV12-4 to TRBJ2-7; D is perhaps TRBD1 or TRBD2 (5 bases each). With 5 bases removed from V and 3 bases from J, the gap between germline ends came to 14 bases. The CDR3 spans 14 residues. CDR3 residues: CASSHRDQIYEQYF. The CDR3, as DNA: TGTGCCAGCAGTCACCGGGACCAAATCTACGAGCAGTACTTC.

The chain is built from TRBV30 and TRBJ1-4; 8 bases agree with TRBD1. J gave up 2 bases and V 2 bases, and 10 bases lay outside the gene matches. There are 17 residues in the CDR3. The germline CDR1 and CDR2 sequences are GTSNPN and SVGIG (reference sequence). CDR3 DNA: TGTGCCTGGAGTTACAGGGGGGTTAATCCGACTAATGAAAAACTGTTTTTT. Its protein product is CAWSYRGVNPTNEKLFF.

Concerning this clonotype itself: This likely comes from a read error, as the CDR3 has no conserved phenylalanine or tryptophan at its end. This rearrangement joins TRBV5-1 to TRBJ1-1; D is undetermined. Per the germline V gene, CDR1 is SGHRS and CDR2 is YFSETQ. The CDR3 sequence is 11 residues long. The V end lost 3 bases, the J end lost 10 bases, and 10 bases lay between the germline ends. This chain's CDR3 is CASSSGPRAFI. The CDR3 nucleotides read TGCGCCAGCAGCTCTGGGCCGCGAGCTTTCATT.

The chain has TRBV20-1 and TRBJ2-2; perhaps D is TRBD1 or TRBD2 (6 bases each). CDR1 is DFQATT and CDR2 is SNEGSKA in the germline V gene (reference sequence). Trimming left V 0 bases short and J 5 bases short, with 19 bases between. The CDR3 spans 17 residues. The CDR3 loop reads CSARDGSGAWGTGELFF. The DNA for the CDR3 is TGCAGTGCTAGAGATGGATCGGGGGCTTGGGGAACCGGGGAGCTGTTTTTT.

This chain joins TRBV6-4 and TRBJ2-2; TRBD2 aligns across 7 bases. V was pared by 5 bases and J by 0 bases, with 6 bases of the junction left unmatched. The CDR3 totals 16 residues. Germline V CDR1 and CDR2: MRHNA, SNTAGT. The CDR3 here is CASSPLASANTGELFF. The CDR3 bases are TGTGCCAGCAGTCCACTAGCGTCTGCGAACACCGGGGAGCTGTTTTTT.

This clonotype has only a few counts. The chain couples TRBV7-3 to TRBJ2-2; 12 bases are shared with TRBD2. From germline, CDR1 is SGHTA and CDR2 FQGTGA. The junction had 4 bases not matched to a gene; V was cut back by 5 bases and J by 3 bases. The length of the CDR3 is 16 residues. In DNA form, the CDR3 reads TGTGCCAGCAGCCGAGCTAGCGGGAGGGACACCGGGGAGCTGTTTTTT. Translating it yields CASSRASGRDTGELFF.

Many counts were recorded for this clonotype. The gene calls are TRBV20-1 and TRBJ2-7, with D perhaps assigned TRBD1 or TRBD2 (5 bases each). This CDR3 has 11 residues. Germline CDR1 and CDR2: DFQATT and SNEGSKA (reference sequence). V was shortened by 3 bases and J by 6 bases, with 9 bases between the two germline ends. CDR3 coding DNA: TGCAGTGCTAGCGGGGCCCTCGAGCAGTACTTC. Translation gives CSASGALEQYF.

This clonotype was picked up many times. The V call is TRBV12-3 or TRBV12-4, the J call TRBJ2-5, with TRBD2 identical over 14 bases. CDR3 length: 15 amino acids. Trimming took 6 bases from V and 2 from J; bases not matched to a gene: 2. The CDR3 region has the DNA TGTGCCAGCAGGGGGACTAGCGGGAGACAAGAGACCCAGTACTTC. Its protein product is CASRGTSGRQETQYF.

This clonotype showed up many times. The chain is built from TRBV6-5 and TRBJ2-7, with 8 bases identical to TRBD2. CDR1 is MNHEY and CDR2 is SVGAGI in the germline V gene. Losses at the gene ends were 0 bases for V and 6 bases for J; bases not matched to a gene: 13. This CDR3 contains 17 residues. The CDR3 protein is CASSYSSPAGVIREQYF. The CDR3 DNA sequence: TGTGCCAGCAGTTACTCGAGTCCAGCGGGAGTAATCCGCGAGCAGTACTTC.

Concerning this clonotype: An end of the junction does not agree with germline; a read error may underlie this. V gene TRBV20-1 combines with J gene TRBJ2-4; D possibly matches TRBD1 or TRBD2 (5 bases each). The CDR3 covers 14 residues. Per germline, CDR1 DFQATT and CDR2 SNEGSKA (reference sequence). CDR3 coding DNA: TGCAGTGCTAGACTAGCTGGGGCCAGAAACATTCAGTACTTC. It is translated as CSARLAGARNIQYF.

This clonotype was counted a few times. V and J are TRBV12-3 or TRBV12-4 and TRBJ1-5; D not certain. CDR3 size: 14 residues. Deletions cut 1 base from V and 6 bases from J, with 10 bases between. CDR3 loop: CASSLEDLSQPQHF. The CDR3 region has the DNA TGTGCCAGCAGTTTAGAGGATCTTAGTCAGCCCCAGCATTTT.

This clonotype was counted ten times or more. The chain links TRBV18 to TRBJ2-2; 9 bases map to TRBD1. This CDR3 has 17 amino acids. V gave up 5 bases and J gave up 4 bases; unmatched junction bases: 11. CDR1 and CDR2 (germline): KGHSH, LQKENI. Here the CDR3 reads CASSRGQGRTGTGELFF. Written as DNA, the CDR3 is TGTGCCAGCTCAAGAGGACAGGGGAGGACAGGCACCGGGGAGCTGTTTTTT.

This clonotype was seen repeatedly, ten times or more. The rearrangement links TRBV18 to TRBJ1-1; D is uncertain. This CDR3 region has 13 residues. The V gene lost 2 bases and the J gene lost 1 base, with 5 bases spanning the gap. Germline values: CDR1 KGHSH, CDR2 LQKENI. CDR3 protein: CASSPTANTEAFF. CDR3 sequence (DNA): TGTGCCAGCTCACCAACGGCGAACACTGAAGCTTTCTTT.

This clonotype has only a few counts. The chain carries TRBV20-1 and TRBJ1-5, with D possibly being TRBD1 (6 bases). The CDR3 consists of 16 residues. Germline loops: CDR1 DFQATT, CDR2 SNEGSKA (reference sequence). V dropped 3 bases and J dropped 2 bases, with 17 bases sitting between them. CDR3 protein: CSARTVGGGGNQPQHF. CDR3 nucleotides: TGCAGTGCTAGGACCGTGGGAGGGGGAGGCAATCAGCCCCAGCATTTT.

This clonotype was recorded a few times. The chain carries TRBV24-1 and TRBJ1-5, with a tentative D call TRBD1 (5 bases). There are 12 residues in the CDR3. Trimming removed 5 bases at V and 6 bases at J, with 7 bases between. CDR1 KGHDR and CDR2 SFDVKD come from the germline V gene. The CDR3 sequence: CATSAGSQPQHF. In nucleotides, the CDR3 is TGTGCCACCAGTGCAGGGAGTCAGCCCCAGCATTTT.

This clonotype came up a few times. The CDR3 reads CSARDLRSSGSWDTQYF. The CDR3 DNA reads TGCAGTGCTAGAGATCTTAGGTCTAGCGGGAGCTGGGATACGCAGTATTTT. This rearrangement joins TRBV20-1 to TRBJ2-3; TRBD2 aligns across 10 bases. The V segment lost 0 bases and the J segment 6 bases; nucleotides outside the gene matches: 12. The CDR3 is 17 residues long. From germline, CDR1 is DFQATT and CDR2 SNEGSKA (reference sequence).

This clonotype occurred a few times. V and J are TRBV30 and TRBJ1-5; D might be TRBD1 (6 bases). V was cut by 1 base and J by 5 bases, with 9 bases left in between. There are 13 residues in the CDR3. Per the germline V gene, CDR1 is GTSNPN and CDR2 is SVGIG (reference sequence). The CDR3 reads CAWSDRADQPQHF. CDR3 in DNA: TGTGCCTGGAGTGACAGGGCGGATCAGCCCCAGCATTTT.

This clonotype was counted many times. This chain links TRBV29-1 with TRBJ2-7; 11 nucleotides agree with TRBD2. Germline CDR1 is SQVTM and CDR2 is ANQGSEA. This CDR3 comprises 16 residues. With V trimmed by 4 bases and J by 4 bases, 12 bases remained unmatched. This CDR3 reads CSVVPGLAGGGYEQYF. The CDR3 DNA sequence: TGCAGCGTTGTCCCAGGTCTAGCGGGAGGAGGGTACGAGCAGTACTTC.

The V and J genes are TRBV20-1 and TRBJ2-2; a weak D match, TRBD2 (6 bases). Trimming took 6 bases from V and 2 from J, leaving 16 bases between them. The germline V gene encodes CDR1 DFQATT and CDR2 SNEGSKA (reference sequence). The CDR3 covers 15 residues. Here the CDR3 DNA reads TGCAGTGCAACGCCAGACGGGAGCAACACCGGGGAGCTGTTTTTT. Translating it yields CSATPDGSNTGELFF.